This T cell receptor beta chain was identified in a study of identical twins. This clonotype has just a few counts. Trimming shortened V by 5 bases and J by 6 bases, and 21 bases separated the two germline ends. Germline lookup yields CDR1 SGHRS and CDR2 YFSETQ. The CDR3 loop spans 16 amino acids. TCRdb called the 5' RACE reads again in MiXCR, with one record for every CDR3 protein. The sample has some 570,000 distinct CDR3 sequences; approximately 20% are singletons. These data were likewise used in another study, on yellow fever vaccine responses in identical twins.

Sequenced: CD4+ T cells sorted from blood. The origin of this receptor is a woman aged 18 to 35 in good health. J is TRBJ2-1 and V is TRBV5-1, with D perhaps given as TRBD1 or TRBD2 (5 bases each). This chain's CDR3 is CASRLDPGTPGNEQFF. The CDR3 region has the DNA TGCGCCAGCAGACTTGACCCCGGGACCCCCGGCAATGAGCAGTTCTTC.